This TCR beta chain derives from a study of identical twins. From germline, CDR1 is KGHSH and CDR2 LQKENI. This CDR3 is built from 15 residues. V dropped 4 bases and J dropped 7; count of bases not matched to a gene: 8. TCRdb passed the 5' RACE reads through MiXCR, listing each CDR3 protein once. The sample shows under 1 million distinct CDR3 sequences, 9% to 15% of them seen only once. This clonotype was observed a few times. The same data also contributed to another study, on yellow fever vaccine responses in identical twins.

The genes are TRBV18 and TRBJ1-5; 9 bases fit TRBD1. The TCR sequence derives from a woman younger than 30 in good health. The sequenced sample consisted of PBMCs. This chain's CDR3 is CASSHRDREKQPQHF. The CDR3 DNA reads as TGTGCCAGCTCACACCGGGACAGGGAAAAGCAGCCCCAGCATTTT.